What follows is one T cell receptor (beta chain) and its context. Its antigen is unknown. The protocol was immunoSEQ multiplex PCR, while the TCRdb copy is restricted to in-frame clones and leaves out a portion. The table includes 430,000 or so clones, roughly 87% detected once. Regarding treatment: some 19 received Ad26.COV2.S at low or high dose, single or two shots; 5 received placebo; per-sample allocation not given. Sampling was performed 63 days after the first vaccine or placebo injection. The sample belongs to a study of Ad26.COV2.S vaccination and SARS-CoV-2 variants. Study background: Vaccine-arm donor from the placebo-controlled COV1001 Ad26.COV2.S trial. Intramuscularly, Ad26.COV2.S was given either once or twice, 56 days apart.

Germline V gene sequence: CDR1 LNHDA, CDR2 SQIVND (reference sequence). V lost 7 bases to trimming and J lost 4 bases; unmatched junction nucleotides: 7. The CDR3 extends over 15 amino acids. The study, taken as a whole, reports: Reportedly, spike-specific CD8+ and CD4+ T cell responses achieved substantial breadth once vaccination had taken place.

The sequence derives from a person between 18 and 60 years old who received the Ad26.COV2.S COVID-19 vaccine or a placebo. This sequence joins TRBV19 and TRBJ1-6, with 7 nucleotides matching TRBD1. Sequenced material: peripheral blood, taken in a trial of Ad26.COV2.S vaccine versus placebo. CDR3 coding DNA: TGTGCCAGTACCCAACCGGGACAGTATAATTCACCCCTCCACTTT. Protein sequence: CASTQPGQYNSPLHF. Full variable domain (outside the CDR3, taken from reference TRBV19 and TRBJ1-6): DGGITQSPKYLFRKEGQNVTLSCEQNLNHDAMYWYRQDPGQGLRLIYYSQIVNDFQKGDIAEGYSVSREKKESFPLTVTSAQKNPTAFYLCASTQPGQYNSPLHFGNGTRLTVT.